A single T cell receptor (beta chain) is shown here with its context. This sample was included in a study of control samples from healthy donors and cancer patients. The assay was immunoSEQ multiplex PCR, and TCRdb's table has in-frame clones only and misses some. The table includes 95,000 to 150,000 clones, more than 70% detected once. The sequence derives from a man aged 50 to 60 in good health. The sequenced sample was blood.

CDR3 sequence (DNA): TGTGCCTGGGGACCGGGACTGACCTACGAGCAGTACTTC. Encoded protein: CAWGPGLTYEQYF. This chain connects TRBV30 to TRBJ2-7, with D possibly TRBD2 on 6 matching bases. This CDR3 has 13 amino acids. CDR1 GTSNPN and CDR2 SVGIG come from the germline V gene (reference sequence). Trimming left V 5 bases short and J 2 bases short, with 13 bases between.